This T cell receptor (beta chain) was sequenced in a study of T-cell reconstitution after alpha-beta-depleted transplantation in children. There are many counts of this clonotype. The CDR3 loop spans 14 amino acids. V shed 6 bases and J shed 1 base, with 13 bases lying between them. Germline V gives CDR1 SGHRS, CDR2 YFSETQ. Preparation of the TCRbeta library was carried out with unique molecular identifiers. Each CDR3 protein gets one entry after TCRdb re-called the PCR reads with MiXCR. Of about 100,000 distinct CDR3 sequences listed, approximately 6% are singletons. The sequence was collected from a male patient aged 2-15 years who had a stem cell transplant for acute lymphoblastic leukemia, so the T cells may come from the graft donor. V and J are TRBV5-1 and TRBJ1-1; weak D call: TRBD1 (5 bases). Source: PBMCs, mostly from graft donor cells, taken 360 days after TCRalphabeta/CD19-depleted stem cell transplant. The CDR3 region has the DNA TGCGCCAGCACTACGGGACGTAAGAACACTGAAGCTTTCTTT. The encoded protein is CASTTGRKNTEAFF.